The rows below give T cell receptor beta chains drawn from one sample of a study of radiation and T cells in renal cell carcinoma. Assay: immunoSEQ multiplex PCR; the TCRdb copy retains only in-frame clones and omits some. The sample holds 130,000 or so clones, roughly 83% seen once. This specimen consisted of blood, obtained from a patient whose treatment included radiotherapy and nephrectomy. All receptors derive from a woman aged 45 to 65 with renal cell carcinoma. Each CDR3 is given with its conserved first and last residue. D genes are given only for firm matches. Size tells how often a clone was seen (once, few, many) or the class of an expanded clone, and some rows leave it out.

abundance	len	v_gene	d_gene	CDR3aa
NA	12	TRBV6-5	NA	CASSAGVNGYTF
NA	13	TRBV7-2	NA	CASSSLTSYEQYF
NA	16	TRBV19	NA	CASSIPPGTRSGEQFF
NA	15	TRBV28	NA	CASSIGGQGSSPLHF
NA	15	TRBV7-2	NA	CASVLGGGQNTEAFF
NA	14	TRBV2	NA	CASSELGIENTIYF
NA	15	TRBV27	TRBD2	CASSLWLADNNEQFF
NA	19	TRBV27	TRBD1	CASSGGTGGTSLVDQPQHF
NA	10	TRBV2	NA	CASSTDTQYF
NA	16	TRBV28	NA	CASSHRPVYSNQPQHF
NA	16	TRBV7-2	TRBD1	CASSLPGGASGNTIYF
NA	13	TRBV27	TRBD1	CASSYDRGQPQHF
NA	16	TRBV7-8	NA	CASSPEGRATNQPQHF
NA	14	TRBV5-1	NA	CASSLETILNEQFF
once	12	TRBV7-2	NA	CASSLGGSEAFF
few	11	TRBV20-1	NA	CSALDDTEAFF
NA	13	TRBV6-5	NA	CASSYNQATEAFF
few	13	TRBV9	NA	CASGPGEREKLFF
NA	13	TRBV5-5	NA	CASSLVWDTEAFF
NA	15	TRBV27	NA	CASSLSGSPGNTIYF
NA	15	TRBV28	TRBD1	CASSLIGQGGTEAFF
NA	13	TRBV7-9	NA	CASTRDSTDTQYF
NA	13	TRBV29-1	NA	CSVGSTDGYEQYF
NA	16	TRBV6-1	TRBD1	CASSDWTGAVNTEAFF
NA	15	TRBV6-6	NA	CASSYEMSSYNEQFF
NA	14	TRBV2	TRBD1	CASSRQQGYYGYTF
NA	15	TRBV28	TRBD2	CASRAGTAGGYEQYF
once	14	TRBV25-1	NA	CASSETASTDTQYF
NA	14	TRBV7-2	TRBD1	CASSFKQGAGGYTF
NA	15	TRBV7-2	NA	CASSQVAGGGNEQFF
NA	15	TRBV5-1	TRBD1	CASSSGSTGEETQYF
NA	18	TRBV19	TRBD2	CASSPTSGRRRRDYEQYF
NA	15	TRBV9	NA	CASSVVSATNYGYTF
NA	14	TRBV7-2	NA	CASSPRNGANVLTF
NA	16	TRBV30	TRBD2	CAWEGGTSGVVYEQYF
NA	20	TRBV7-7	NA	CASSLKVVRWGRIVNTEAFF
few	13	TRBV4-1	NA	CASSQDANYGYTF
NA	14	TRBV5-1	TRBD1	CASSSRDRGPEQYF
NA	13	TRBV27	NA	CASTQTRGGGYTF
NA	13	TRBV5-1	NA	CASSGVSYNEQFF